Listed here are 28 T cell receptor beta chains from one sample, sequenced in a study of cytomegalovirus exposure and HLA in healthy donors. 60 Vbeta and 13 Jbeta primers were used in PCR. Assay: immunoSEQ multiplex PCR; the TCRdb copy retains only in-frame clones and omits some. The data hold 150,000 to 200,000 clones, with around 84% observed a single time. The sequenced sample consisted of PBMCs. All receptors come from a woman between 18 and 29 years old in good health and CMV-seronegative.

The chain carries TRBV2 and TRBJ2-5; no clear D. The germline gives CDR1 SNHLY, CDR2 FYNNEI. V was cut by 5 bases and J by 2 bases, with 9 bases left in between. This CDR3 is 13 amino acids long. The CDR3 here is CASSLLPQETQYF. DNA for the CDR3: TGTGCCAGCAGTTTGCTACCTCAAGAGACCCAGTACTTC.

This clone has only a few counts. This chain uses TRBV2 with TRBJ1-2; D is perhaps TRBD1 (5 bases). V dropped 6 bases and J dropped 6 bases, with 14 bases sitting between them. The CDR3 runs to 13 residues. Looked up from germline, CDR1 is SNHLY and CDR2 is FYNNEI. The CDR3 sequence: CASSLAGYNGYTF. For the CDR3, the DNA is TGTGCCAGCAGCCTCGCAGGGTATAATGGCTACACCTTC.

This chain uses TRBV28 with TRBJ2-1, with 9 bases fitting TRBD2. V shed 5 bases, J shed 4 bases, and the junction held 9 bases outside the gene matches. The CDR3 consists of 16 residues. Germline CDR1 is MDHEN and CDR2 is SYDVKM. CDR3 in amino acids: CASSKVGTSTYNEQFF. The DNA of the CDR3 is TGTGCCAGCAGTAAGGTCGGGACTAGCACATACAATGAGCAGTTCTTC.

The J gene is TRBJ2-1, the V gene TRBV15; 15 bases align to TRBD2. From germline, CDR1 is LNHNV and CDR2 YYDKDF (reference sequence). V was pared by 4 bases and J by 9 bases, with 4 bases of the junction left unmatched. This CDR3 comprises 15 residues. The CDR3: CATSIWTSGRAEQFF. CDR3 DNA: TGTGCCACCAGCATTTGGACTAGCGGGAGGGCTGAGCAGTTCTTC.

This clone was counted a few times. The chain couples TRBV5-1 to TRBJ1-2; the match to TRBD1 covers 8 bases. The germline V gene has CDR1 SGHRS and CDR2 YFSETQ. The V gene end was trimmed by 0 bases and the J gene end by 3 bases; junction bases not matched to a gene: 1. The CDR3 runs 14 residues. The CDR3, as DNA: TGCGCCAGCAGCTTGGGGGGACAGGACTATGGCTACACCTTC. Translation: CASSLGGQDYGYTF. Drawing the rest from reference TRBV5-1 and TRBJ1-2, the complete variable domain is KAGVTQTPRYLIKTRGQQVTLSCSPISGHRSVSWYQQTPGQGLQFLFEYFSETQRNKGNFPGRFSGRQFSNSRSEMNVSTLELGDSALYLCASSLGGQDYGYTFGSGTRLTVV.

This chain joins TRBV5-1 and TRBJ2-5; 7 bases fit TRBD2. The CDR3 is 16 amino acids. V trimming: 2 bases; J trimming: 1 base; junction bases outside the gene matches: 8. Per germline, CDR1 SGHRS and CDR2 YFSETQ. Written as DNA, the CDR3 is TGCGCCAGCAGCTTAGGTCTAGCGGCCCTCCAAGAGACCCAGTACTTC. Amino acids: CASSLGLAALQETQYF.

The V and J genes are TRBV5-1 and TRBJ2-3; 7 bases are a match to TRBD1. Germline V gives CDR1 SGHRS, CDR2 YFSETQ. The CDR3 runs 16 residues. Trimming cost V 4 bases and J 4 bases; bases outside gene matches: 12. The CDR3 region is CASSPLKGALADTQYF. In DNA, the CDR3 is TGCGCCAGCAGCCCTTTGAAGGGGGCGTTAGCAGATACGCAGTATTTT.

The chain is built from TRBV5-1 and TRBJ1-3, with 9 bases aligning to TRBD1. The CDR3 runs 14 residues. The germline CDR1 and CDR2 sequences are SGHRS and YFSETQ. V shed 4 bases, J shed 7 bases, and the junction held 6 bases outside the gene matches. The CDR3 bases are TGCGCCAGCAGCAAAGGGACAGGGACGAACACCATATATTTT. It is translated as CASSKGTGTNTIYF.

This chain joins TRBV19 and TRBJ2-4; the D is unclear. Trimming removed 5 bases from V and 9 bases from J, with 17 bases in between. Germline lookup yields CDR1 LNHDA and CDR2 SQIVND (reference sequence). This CDR3 is built from 14 residues. The CDR3 protein is CASSPEAHRVIQYF. In nucleotides, the CDR3 is TGTGCCAGTAGTCCCGAGGCCCACCGCGTCATTCAGTACTTC.

The genes are TRBV7-2 and TRBJ1-2, with 9 bases fitting TRBD1. J gave up 14 bases and V 4 bases, and 11 bases lay outside the gene matches. This CDR3 has 13 amino acids. Germline V gene sequence: CDR1 SGHTA, CDR2 FQGNSA. The CDR3 reads CASSSTGTGLRTF. The CDR3 nucleotides are TGTGCCAGCAGCTCAACCGGGACAGGGTTAAGGACCTTC.

The V gene is TRBV5-1, the J gene TRBJ2-4; TRBD2 is a possible D gene (6 bases). Trimming shortened V by 1 base and J by 0 bases, and 20 bases separated the two germline ends. Germline CDR1 and CDR2: SGHRS and YFSETQ. The CDR3 covers 19 residues. Here the CDR3 DNA reads TGCGCCAGCAGCTTGTTTCTCGGGACTCAAAAAGAAGCCAAAAACATTCAGTACTTC. Encoded protein: CASSLFLGTQKEAKNIQYF. Full variable domain (outside the CDR3, taken from reference TRBV5-1 and TRBJ2-4): KAGVTQTPRYLIKTRGQQVTLSCSPISGHRSVSWYQQTPGQGLQFLFEYFSETQRNKGNFPGRFSGRQFSNSRSEMNVSTLELGDSALYLCASSLFLGTQKEAKNIQYFGAGTRLSVL.

The chain employs TRBV13 and TRBJ2-1, with 13 bases that match TRBD2. Germline CDR1 PRHDT, CDR2 FYEKMQ (reference sequence). The CDR3 spans 16 residues. J lost 7 bases, V lost 1 base, and 4 bases had no gene match. DNA of the CDR3: TGTGCCAGCAGCTTAGCCGGGACTAGCGGGATAAATGAGCAGTTCTTC. This translates into CASSLAGTSGINEQFF.

The chain joins TRBV6-6 to TRBJ1-5; D call uncertain. This CDR3 has 10 residues. Germline V gene sequence: CDR1 MNHNY, CDR2 SVGAGI (reference sequence). V was shortened by 8 bases and J by 7 bases, with 6 bases between the two germline ends. This chain's CDR3 is CASPLQPQHF. The DNA of the CDR3 is TGTGCCAGCCCACTCCAGCCCCAGCATTTT.

The chain links TRBV25-1 to TRBJ2-5, with TRBD2 matching 13 bases. CDR3 size: 17 residues. CDR1 is MGHDK, CDR2 SYGVNS, per germline. Trimming at V came to 5 bases and at J to 7 bases, leaving 13 bases not matched to a gene. The CDR3 here is CASSLPPLAGGIGTQYF. In DNA form, the CDR3 reads TGTGCCAGCAGTCTCCCCCCACTAGCGGGAGGGATAGGGACCCAGTACTTC.

This chain joins TRBV7-8 and TRBJ2-3; the D gene is possibly TRBD2 (5 bases). The CDR3 contains 12 residues. In germline, CDR1 is SGHVS, CDR2 FQNEAQ. V was pared by 8 bases and J by 5 bases, with 11 bases between. The CDR3 bases are TGTGCCAGCTGGGAGTTTAGAGATACGCAGTATTTT. Translation: CASWEFRDTQYF.

The chain is built from TRBV7-9 and TRBJ2-1, with 8 bases aligning to TRBD2. In germline, CDR1 is SEHNR, CDR2 FQNEAQ (reference sequence). The V gene end was trimmed by 3 bases and the J gene end by 13 bases; junction bases not matched to a gene: 5. The CDR3 length is 12 residues. The CDR3 DNA reads as TGTGCCAGCAGCTTCCCGGGACTAGATCAGTTCTTC. Residues: CASSFPGLDQFF.

The chain couples TRBV5-5 to TRBJ2-7, with D perhaps matching TRBD2 (6 bases). Trimming stripped 1 base from V and 2 bases from J, with 7 bases between. This CDR3 contains 13 residues. Germline V CDR1 and CDR2: SGHKS, YYEKEE (reference sequence). CDR3 protein: CASSLPGAYEQYV. DNA of the CDR3: TGTGCCAGCAGCTTGCCGGGAGCCTACGAGCAGTACGTC.

This clone was picked up one time. The chain employs TRBV5-4 and TRBJ2-2; 10 bases align to TRBD2. The germline gives CDR1 SGHNT, CDR2 YYREEE (reference sequence). Losses at the gene ends were 4 bases for V and 2 bases for J; bases not matched to a gene: 2. The CDR3 spans 15 residues. CDR3 sequence (DNA): TGTGCCAGCAGCGCTAGCGGGAGAAACACCGGGGAGCTGTTTTTT. Translated: CASSASGRNTGELFF.

The chain couples TRBV5-1 to TRBJ2-2, with TRBD2 identical over 7 bases. Trimming at V came to 0 bases and at J to 4 bases, leaving 3 bases not matched to a gene. CDR1 is SGHRS, CDR2 YFSETQ, per germline. This CDR3 is built from 15 residues. CDR3 sequence: CASSLAAGVTGELFF. CDR3 sequence (DNA): TGCGCCAGCAGCTTGGCGGCGGGAGTCACCGGGGAGCTGTTTTTT.

The rearrangement links TRBV7-9 to TRBJ2-5; D is unclear. The CDR3 covers 15 residues. Germline lookup yields CDR1 SEHNR and CDR2 FQNEAQ (reference sequence). V lost 2 bases to trimming and J lost 2 bases, with 12 bases between them. This chain's CDR3 is CASSLNRQTQETQYF. Written as DNA, the CDR3 is TGTGCCAGCAGCTTAAACCGGCAGACTCAAGAGACCCAGTACTTC.

The CDR3 here is CAISPGLSSGANVLTF. The CDR3 DNA sequence: TGTGCCATCAGCCCCGGACTCAGCTCTGGGGCCAACGTCCTGACTTTC. The chain joins TRBV10-3 to TRBJ2-6, with TRBD2 as a possible D gene (5 bases). V was clipped by 6 bases and J by 0 bases, with 12 bases between them. Germline V gene sequence: CDR1 ENHRY, CDR2 SYGVKD. CDR3 length: 16 amino acids.

The chain recombines TRBV7-9 with TRBJ2-3; D gene ambiguous. The CDR3 is made up of 11 amino acids. V was shortened by 7 bases and J by 0 bases, with 2 bases between the two germline ends. The germline V gene has CDR1 SEHNR and CDR2 FQNEAQ (reference sequence). The CDR3 DNA reads as TGTGCCAGCACTAGCACAGATACGCAGTATTTT. Its translation is CASTSTDTQYF. Full variable domain (rest looked up from reference TRBV7-9 and TRBJ2-3): DTGVSQNPRHKITKRGQNVTFRCDPISEHNRLYWYRQTLGQGPEFLTYFQNEAQLEKSRLLSDRFSAERPKGSFSTLEIQRTEQGDSAMYLCASTSTDTQYFGPGTRLTVL.

The chain employs TRBV10-2 and TRBJ1-1, with D possibly matching TRBD1 (6 bases). CDR3 length equals 20 residues. Trimming removed 6 bases at V and 7 bases at J, with 36 bases between. CDR1 WSHSY and CDR2 SAAADI come from the germline V gene. The CDR3 DNA sequence: TGCGCCAGCAGAAAAGACCACCCTCAACCGGGACATTTTAGGCCATTTGAAGCTTTCTTT. Encoded protein: CASRKDHPQPGHFRPFEAFF.

The gene calls are TRBV5-1 and TRBJ1-2; D may be TRBD1 (6 bases). The CDR3 loop spans 15 amino acids. Per germline, CDR1 SGHRS and CDR2 YFSETQ. V gave up 2 bases and J gave up 6 bases, with 17 bases separating them. This CDR3 reads CASSFTGGAVDGYTF. Written as DNA, the CDR3 is TGCGCCAGCAGCTTTACGGGGGGCGCGGTTGATGGCTACACCTTC.

The V gene is TRBV5-1, the J gene TRBJ1-3, with 7 bases identical to TRBD1. In germline, CDR1 is SGHRS, CDR2 YFSETQ. This CDR3 region has 14 residues. Germline trimming cut 3 bases from V and 1 base from J; bases unmatched to any gene: 1. CDR3 nucleotide sequence: TGCGCCAGCAGCTCAGGGGGTTCTGGAAACACCATATATTTT. Its protein is CASSSGGSGNTIYF.

The J gene is TRBJ2-5, the V gene TRBV18; D perhaps matches TRBD1 (5 bases). This CDR3 is 15 amino acids long. Germline loops: CDR1 KGHSH, CDR2 LQKENI. V was pared by 3 bases and J by 0 bases, with 11 bases between. CDR3 bases: TGTGCCAGCTCACCCAATCCAGGGTACCAAGAGACCCAGTACTTC. Translating it yields CASSPNPGYQETQYF. The whole variable domain, remainder taken from reference TRBV18 and TRBJ2-5, is NAGVMQNPRHLVRRRGQEARLRCSPMKGHSHVYWYRQLPEEGLKFMVYLQKENIIDESGMPKERFSAEFPKEGPSILRIQQVVRGDSAAYFCASSPNPGYQETQYFGPGTRLLVL.

The chain uses TRBV30 and TRBJ1-1, with D unclear. V shed 1 base and J shed 4 bases, with 10 bases lying between them. The CDR3 is 13 amino acids. CDR1 GTSNPN and CDR2 SVGIG come from the germline V gene (reference sequence). The CDR3 reads CAWSARSATEAFF. CDR3 in DNA: TGTGCCTGGAGTGCCAGGTCGGCCACTGAAGCTTTCTTT.

The CDR3 region has the DNA TGCAGTGCAAGGACTAAGGGGCAGTTCTTC. As protein: CSARTKGQFF. The chain carries TRBV20-1 and TRBJ2-1, with D perhaps matching TRBD2 (6 bases). The CDR3 extends over 10 amino acids. CDR1 and CDR2 (germline): DFQATT, SNEGSKA (reference sequence). V was pared by 6 bases and J by 12 bases, with 12 bases between.